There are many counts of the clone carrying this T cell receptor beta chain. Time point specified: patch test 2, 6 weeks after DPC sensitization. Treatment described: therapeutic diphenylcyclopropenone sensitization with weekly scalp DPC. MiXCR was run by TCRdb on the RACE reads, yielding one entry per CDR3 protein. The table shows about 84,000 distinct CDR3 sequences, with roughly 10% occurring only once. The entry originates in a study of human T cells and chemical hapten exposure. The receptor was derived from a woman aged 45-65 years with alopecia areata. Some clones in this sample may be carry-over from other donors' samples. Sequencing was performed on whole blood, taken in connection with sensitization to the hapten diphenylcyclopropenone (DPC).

CDR3 loop: CASSEWLGHGYGYTF. Written as DNA, the CDR3 is TGTGCCAGCAGTGAATGGTTAGGTCATGGATATGGCTACACCTTC. V and J are TRBV2 and TRBJ1-2; D remains ambiguous. CDR1 is SNHLY and CDR2 is FYNNEI in the germline V gene. CDR3 size: 15 residues. Trimming removed 2 bases at V and 5 bases at J, with 15 bases between.